One sample yielded the 20 T cell receptor beta chains listed below, sequenced in a study of blood T cell repertoires in COVID-19. The protocol was immunoSEQ multiplex PCR, while the TCRdb copy is restricted to in-frame clones and leaves out a portion. The table records about 150,000 clones, roughly 81% of them present only once. The sequencing input was peripheral blood. All receptors derive from a woman between 55 and 75 years old with COVID-19, enrolled during active disease.

This chain joins TRBV5-5 and TRBJ1-1, with unresolved D. V lost 4 bases and J 5 bases, leaving 12 bases between the germline ends. Germline V CDR1 and CDR2: SGHKS, YYEKEE (reference sequence). The CDR3 loop spans 13 amino acids. Here the CDR3 DNA reads TGTGCCAGCAGCACAGACCCGAGAACTGAAGCTTTCTTT. It encodes CASSTDPRTEAFF.

V gene TRBV7-9 combines with J gene TRBJ2-5, with a possible D match to TRBD1 (6 bases). With 1 base removed from V and 6 bases from J, the gap between germline ends came to 12 bases. Germline V CDR1 and CDR2: SEHNR, FQNEAQ (reference sequence). The CDR3 loop spans 14 amino acids. The CDR3 spells CASSLGGQGQTQYF. In DNA, the CDR3 is TGTGCCAGCAGCTTAGGGGGGCAGGGACAGACCCAGTACTTC.

This chain links TRBV18 with TRBJ2-1, with a weak D call TRBD2 (6 bases). V lost 5 bases and J lost 9, with 14 bases in between. CDR3 length: 13 amino acids. The germline gives CDR1 KGHSH, CDR2 LQKENI. CDR3 nucleotides: TGTGCCAGCTCAACCGGGAGAGGCGTTGAGCAGTTCTTC. Translating it yields CASSTGRGVEQFF.

The chain's CDR3 is CASSVGRAGGNNEQFF. CDR3 DNA sequence: TGTGCCAGCAGTGTAGGCCGAGCGGGGGGAAACAATGAGCAGTTCTTC. The chain has TRBV2 and TRBJ2-1, with 9 nucleotides matching TRBD2. Germline CDR1 reads SNHLY; CDR2 reads FYNNEI. Trimming removed 4 bases from V and 5 bases from J; junction bases left unmatched: 9. This CDR3 is built from 16 residues. Variable domain in full (rest from reference TRBV2 and TRBJ2-1): EPEVTQTPSHQVTQMGQEVILRCVPISNHLYFYWYRQILGQKVEFLVSFYNNEISEKSEIFDDQFSVERPDGSNFTLKIRSTKLEDSAMYFCASSVGRAGGNNEQFFGPGTRLTVL.

DNA of the CDR3: TGCGCCAGCAGCTTGGTGACTACAGGGGCAGGCTACACCTTC. It codes for CASSLVTTGAGYTF. V gene TRBV5-1 combines with J gene TRBJ1-2; 7 nucleotides agree with TRBD1. V lost 0 bases and J lost 8; bases outside the gene matches: 7. The V gene's germline CDR1 is SGHRS and CDR2 YFSETQ. This CDR3 is built from 14 residues.

This chain joins TRBV4-1 and TRBJ2-7; TRBD1 aligns across 8 bases. Germline V gene sequence: CDR1 MGHRA, CDR2 YSYEKL. The V segment lost 1 base and the J segment 4 bases; nucleotides outside the gene matches: 3. The CDR3 extends over 14 amino acids. Written as DNA, the CDR3 is TGCGCCAGCAGCCAAGGGGACAGGATGTACGAGCAGTACTTC. Protein: CASSQGDRMYEQYF.

This sequence joins TRBV7-9 and TRBJ1-1, with TRBD1 as a possible D gene (5 bases). The CDR3 covers 15 residues. Looked up from germline, CDR1 is SEHNR and CDR2 is FQNEAQ (reference sequence). V was trimmed by 4 bases and J by 1 base, leaving 13 bases between them. The CDR3 DNA follows: TGTGCCAGCAGCTCATCAGGGTGGAAGAACACTGAAGCTTTCTTT. Translated: CASSSSGWKNTEAFF.

The genes are TRBV19 and TRBJ1-1; a weak D match, TRBD1 (5 bases). The CDR3 spans 11 residues. The germline gives CDR1 LNHDA, CDR2 SQIVND (reference sequence). V shed 10 bases and J shed 8 bases, with 14 bases lying between them. In DNA form, the CDR3 reads TGTGCCACCTGGGACTTTACCGAAGCTTTCTTT. Residues: CATWDFTEAFF.

This sequence joins TRBV7-2 and TRBJ1-6; 7 bases align to TRBD1. The CDR3 has 17 amino acids. After removal of 2 bases from V and 1 base from J, the junction contained 5 bases not matched to a gene. Per the germline V gene, CDR1 is SGHTA and CDR2 is FQGNSA. CDR3 sequence: CASSLNQGGSYNSPLHF. Written as DNA, the CDR3 is TGTGCCAGCAGCTTAAACCAGGGGGGATCCTATAATTCACCCCTCCACTTT.

The chain recombines TRBV4-2 with TRBJ1-5, with a weak D call TRBD1 (5 bases). The CDR3 has 16 amino acids. The germline gives CDR1 LGHNA, CDR2 YNFKEQ. V dropped 0 bases and J dropped 7 bases, with 16 bases sitting between them. The CDR3, as DNA: TGTGCCAGCAGCCAAGATCTGGAAAGGGGTGGACAGCCCCAGCATTTT. This gives the protein CASSQDLERGGQPQHF.

The chain uses TRBV2 and TRBJ1-6; D is ambiguous. CDR3 length: 14 amino acids. The germline V gene encodes CDR1 SNHLY and CDR2 FYNNEI. V was clipped by 6 bases and J by 6 bases, with 12 bases between them. Here the CDR3 DNA reads TGTGCCAGCAGACAAACGTCCACTAATTCACCCCTCCACTTT. It codes for CASRQTSTNSPLHF. The whole variable domain, filled in from reference TRBV2 and TRBJ1-6, reads EPEVTQTPSHQVTQMGQEVILRCVPISNHLYFYWYRQILGQKVEFLVSFYNNEISEKSEIFDDQFSVERPDGSNFTLKIRSTKLEDSAMYFCASRQTSTNSPLHFGNGTRLTVT.

This chain links TRBV5-5 with TRBJ1-1, with D maybe TRBD1 (6 bases). Germline V gene lookup returns CDR1 SGHKS and CDR2 YYEKEE (reference sequence). The germline V and J ends were trimmed by 3 bases and 1 base, with 13 bases remaining between them. The CDR3 covers 15 residues. The CDR3 coding sequence is TGTGCCAGCAGCTCTGGGACACCTCCGAACACTGAAGCTTTCTTT. Its protein product is CASSSGTPPNTEAFF.

This clone was detected only once. The chain has TRBV24-1 and TRBJ2-3, with D possibly TRBD1 on 6 matching bases. In germline, CDR1 is KGHDR, CDR2 SFDVKD. The CDR3 is made up of 13 amino acids. The ends were cut back, 9 bases at V and 0 bases at J, with 9 bases in the middle. The DNA for the CDR3 is TGTGCCACCGGGACAACTAGCACAGATACGCAGTATTTT. It codes for CATGTTSTDTQYF.

The chain recombines TRBV9 with TRBJ1-3; tentative D call: TRBD1 (6 bases). The V gene's germline CDR1 is SGDLS and CDR2 YYNGEE. Between the trimmed V and J ends, which lost 2 bases and 0 bases, there was a span of 9 bases. The CDR3 is 15 residues long. The DNA for the CDR3 is TGTGCCAGCAGCGTCTCGACAGGCTCTGGAAACACCATATATTTT. It codes for CASSVSTGSGNTIYF.

This sequence joins TRBV3-1 (or the pseudogene TRBV3-2) and TRBJ1-1; perhaps TRBD1 as D (5 bases). V gave up 4 bases and J gave up 1 base, with 10 bases separating them. CDR1 and CDR2 from the germline V gene are LGHDT and YNNKEL (reference sequence). This CDR3 spans 14 amino acids. In nucleotides, the CDR3 is TGTGCCAGCAGCCCCGGACAACCGAACACTGAAGCTTTCTTT. Its translation is CASSPGQPNTEAFF.

This clone came up once. The rearrangement links TRBV5-1 to TRBJ1-3; 7 nucleotides line up with TRBD1. CDR1 SGHRS and CDR2 YFSETQ come from the germline V gene. With V trimmed by 4 bases and J by 6 bases, 10 bases remained unmatched. The CDR3 sequence is 15 residues long. The CDR3: CASSPSGTDQNTIYF. CDR3 coding DNA: TGCGCCAGCAGCCCATCCGGGACAGATCAAAACACCATATATTTT.

This clone was picked up a small number of times. This chain connects TRBV6-1 to TRBJ2-5, with a possible D match to TRBD2 (5 bases). The ends were cut back, 1 base at V and 4 bases at J, with 10 bases in the middle. The CDR3 consists of 14 residues. Germline V gene data show CDR1 as MNHNS and CDR2 as SASEGT. In nucleotides, the CDR3 is TGTGCCAGCAGTGAAGGAGGGATGCGAGAGACCCAGTACTTC. Encoded protein: CASSEGGMRETQYF.

The chain combines TRBV6-1 with TRBJ1-1; TRBD1 is a possible D gene (5 bases). Germline assignment: CDR1 MNHNS and CDR2 SASEGT. With 3 bases removed from V and 5 bases from J, the gap between germline ends came to 10 bases. This CDR3 is 13 amino acids long. The CDR3 reads CASSEGGVTEAFF. CDR3 coding DNA: TGTGCCAGCAGTGAGGGAGGGGTTACTGAAGCTTTCTTT.

The chain employs TRBV7-8 and TRBJ2-7; D may be TRBD1 (6 bases). This CDR3 spans 14 amino acids. From germline, CDR1 is SGHVS and CDR2 FQNEAQ. Trimming removed 5 bases at V and 0 bases at J, with 11 bases between. For the CDR3, the DNA is TGTGCCAGCAGCGCAGACAGGTACTCCTACGAGCAGTACGTC. Protein: CASSADRYSYEQYV.

The chain joins TRBV19 to TRBJ1-1, with D tentatively TRBD1 (5 bases). The CDR3 has 17 residues. Germline values: CDR1 LNHDA, CDR2 SQIVND (reference sequence). V lost 0 bases to trimming and J lost 0 bases, with 14 bases between them. The CDR3 DNA follows: TGTGCCAGTAGTATAGATCCAGTCCAGGGCATGAACACTGAAGCTTTCTTT. It codes for CASSIDPVQGMNTEAFF.